The entry below describes one TCR beta chain. Its target is unknown. The CDR3 is 13 amino acids. Between the trimmed V and J ends, which lost 5 bases and 1 base, there was a span of 8 bases. Germline assignment: CDR1 SEHNR and CDR2 FQNEAQ (reference sequence). This specimen belongs to a study of T cell repertoires in cytomegalovirus infection. Study at large: Public TCR beta signatures were indicative of both CMV infection and a matching HLA type.

Whole-study results and caveats: There were HLA-C-restricted CMV-specific TCR beta clonotypes dominating the ex vivo response.

TCRdb re-called the reads through MiXCR, storing one row per CDR3 protein. This table holds 150,000 or so distinct CDR3 sequences, approximately 17% found once. V is TRBV7-9 and J is TRBJ1-1; D possibly corresponds to TRBD1 (5 bases). This TCR was sampled from a human donor in good health (CMV status not recorded). Some clones in this sample may be carry-over from other donors' samples. The sequenced material came from CD8+ T cells from PBMCs. The CDR3 loop is CASSTTGNTEAFF. The CDR3 bases are TGTGCCAGCAGCACCACAGGGAACACTGAAGCTTTCTTT.